A selection of T cell receptor beta chains follows, all from one sample in a study of cytomegalovirus exposure and HLA in healthy donors. Sequencing was performed with immunoSEQ multiplex PCR; in TCRdb, only in-frame clones are kept and a portion is missing. This sample has around 98,000 clones; more than 75% occur once, and the top ten carry approximately 3.6%. The sequenced sample consisted of PBMCs. These TCRs come from a woman between 40 and 55 years old in good health and CMV-seronegative. CDR3s include the opening cysteine and the closing phenylalanine or tryptophan. D genes are given only for firm matches. For some rows the clone size is stated as once, few or many, or as a class when expanded; others skip it.

v_gene	j_gene	d_gene	abundance	CDR3aa	CDR3nt
TRBV7-2	TRBJ1-1	.	.	CASSFTYRVAEAFF	TGTGCCAGCAGCTTCACTTACAGGGTGGCTGAAGCTTTCTTT
TRBV28	TRBJ1-1	.	.	CASSLTGGENTEAFF	TGTGCCAGCAGTTTAACCGGAGGGGAAAACACTGAAGCTTTCTTT
TRBV7-9	TRBJ1-1	.	.	CSSSLLEGGTEAFF	TGTTCCAGCAGCCTATTGGAGGGCGGGACTGAAGCTTTCTTT
TRBV7-2	TRBJ1-5	.	.	CASSLGPWQGNQPQHF	TGTGCCAGCAGCTTAGGACCTTGGCAGGGCAATCAGCCCCAGCATTTT
TRBV4-3	TRBJ1-1	.	few	CASSLGGMNTEAFF	TGCGCCAGCAGCCTCGGGGGGATGAACACTGAAGCTTTCTTT
TRBV29-1	TRBJ2-7	.	once	CSVGRGRYEQYF	TGCAGCGTTGGAAGGGGAAGGTACGAGCAGTACTTC
TRBV19	TRBJ1-5	TRBD1	.	CASSLTPGQRNQPQHF	TGTGCCAGTAGTCTGACCCCGGGACAGAGGAATCAGCCCCAGCATTTT
TRBV10-3	TRBJ1-5	.	.	CAISERDTRSNQPQHF	TGTGCCATCAGTGAGCGGGACACAAGGAGCAATCAGCCCCAGCATTTT
TRBV5-1	TRBJ2-2	.	.	CASSLAGVGGGELFF	TGCGCCAGCAGCTTGGCCGGAGTAGGCGGCGGGGAGCTGTTTTTT
TRBV4-2	TRBJ1-3	.	.	CASSQDGGSGNTIYF	TGTGCCAGCAGCCAAGACGGGGGGTCCGGAAACACCATATATTTT
TRBV19	TRBJ2-5	.	.	CASSIGGRETQYF	TGTGCCAGTAGTATTGGGGGCCGGGAGACCCAGTACTTC
TRBV2	TRBJ1-6	TRBD1	.	CASSERGTGVYNSPLHF	TGTGCCAGCAGTGAACGAGGGACAGGCGTCTATAATTCACCCCTCCACTTT
TRBV25-1	TRBJ2-7	.	.	CASSVGYEQYF	TGTGCCAGCAGTGTGGGCTACGAGCAGTACTTC
TRBV6-6	TRBJ1-5	TRBD1	few	CASNLDQGAGQPQHF	TGTGCCAGCAATCTGGATCAGGGGGCTGGCCAGCCCCAGCATTTT
TRBV30	TRBJ2-7	.	.	CAWRTGDLRGTYEQYF	TGTGCCTGGAGGACGGGGGATCTTCGGGGGACCTACGAGCAGTACTTC
TRBV5-4	TRBJ1-1	.	.	CASSLSRVNTEAFF	TGTGCCAGCAGCTTGTCCAGGGTGAACACTGAAGCTTTCTTT
TRBV7-6	TRBJ1-5	.	.	CASSEGGNQPQHF	TGTGCCAGCAGCGAGGGGGGGAATCAGCCCCAGCATTTT
TRBV2	TRBJ2-7	.	few	CASSAYSSYEQYF	TGTGCCAGCAGTGCTTATAGCTCCTACGAGCAGTACTTC
TRBV7-5	TRBJ2-3	.	.	CARSPPRQGAGDTQYF	TGTGCCAGAAGCCCCCCCCGACAGGGGGCGGGGGATACGCAGTATTTT
TRBV9	TRBJ2-3	TRBD2	.	CASSVGLAGTSTDTQYF	TGTGCCAGCAGCGTAGGACTAGCGGGGACTAGCACAGATACGCAGTATTTT
TRBV6-5	TRBJ2-2	.	.	CASSYSWQADTGELFF	TGTGCCAGCAGTTACTCGTGGCAGGCTGACACCGGGGAGCTGTTTTTT
TRBV4-2	TRBJ2-1	.	.	CASSQVGGALDEQFF	TGTGCCAGCAGCCAAGTGGGGGGGGCACTCGATGAGCAGTTCTTC
TRBV27	TRBJ1-1	.	.	CASSFLANTEAFF	TGTGCCAGCAGTTTTTTGGCAAACACTGAAGCTTTCTTT
TRBV29-1	TRBJ2-3	TRBD1	.	CSVGGQGTDTQYF	TGCAGCGTTGGTGGACAGGGCACAGATACGCAGTATTTT
TRBV9	TRBJ1-6	.	.	CASSVSVLLVSPLHF	TGTGCCAGCAGCGTTAGCGTCTTATTAGTTTCACCCCTCCACTTT
TRBV19	TRBJ1-1	.	.	CASTGGRLGDTEAFF	TGTGCCAGTACGGGGGGGCGCCTAGGGGACACTGAAGCTTTCTTT
TRBV4-3	TRBJ1-1	.	few	CASSQIRGTTEAFF	TGCGCCAGCAGCCAGATCAGGGGTACCACTGAAGCTTTCTTT
TRBV7-9	TRBJ2-5	TRBD2	.	CASSPSGRGGQETQYF	TGTGCCAGCAGCCCCTCCGGGCGCGGGGGGCAAGAGACCCAGTACTTC
TRBV2	TRBJ1-1	.	few	CASSAGEAFF	TGTGCCAGCAGTGCCGGTGAAGCTTTCTTT
TRBV19	TRBJ2-2	.	.	CASSDMGLGALTGELFF	TGTGCCAGTAGCGATATGGGGTTGGGGGCCTTGACCGGGGAGCTGTTTTTT
TRBV5-6	TRBJ1-5	.	few	CASSLRLVDSFYQPQHF	TGTGCCAGCAGCTTAAGGTTGGTCGACAGTTTTTATCAGCCCCAGCATTTT
TRBV29-1	TRBJ1-3	TRBD1	.	CSVGTGFSGNTIYF	TGCAGCGTGGGGACAGGCTTCTCTGGAAACACCATATATTTT
TRBV18	TRBJ1-5	.	.	CASSPRRQGEPQHF	TGTGCCAGCTCACCACGAAGGCAGGGCGAGCCCCAGCATTTT
TRBV9	TRBJ1-6	.	.	CASSVEGANSPLHF	TGTGCCAGCAGCGTAGAAGGGGCTAATTCACCCCTCCACTTT
TRBV6-5	TRBJ1-6	.	.	CASSTPQGSPLNF	TGTGCCAGCAGCACCCCTCAGGGGTCACCCCTCAACTTT
TRBV5-1	TRBJ2-7	.	once	CASSLDSGSYEQYF	TGCGCCAGCAGCCTGGACTCGGGCTCCTACGAGCAGTACTTC
TRBV6-1	TRBJ1-2	.	.	CASTLTGDYGYTF	TGTGCCAGCACCCTAACGGGGGACTATGGCTACACCTTC
TRBV5-6	TRBJ2-5	TRBD2	.	CASGPGLAGSETQYF	TGTGCCAGCGGTCCGGGACTAGCGGGTTCAGAGACCCAGTACTTC
TRBV6-5	TRBJ2-1	TRBD2	.	CASSTGLAQQFF	TGTGCCAGCAGTACGGGACTAGCGCAGCAGTTCTTC
TRBV4-2	TRBJ2-6	.	.	CASSQDGQASSGANVLTF	TGTGCCAGCAGCCAAGATGGGCAGGCGAGCTCTGGGGCCAACGTCCTGACTTTC
TRBV30	TRBJ1-2	TRBD1	.	CAWDRVADGYTF	TGTGCCTGGGACAGGGTCGCAGATGGCTACACCTTC
TRBV7-6	TRBJ1-1	TRBD1	.	CASSPGTGGQNTEAFF	TGTGCCAGCAGCCCCGGGACAGGGGGCCAGAACACTGAAGCTTTCTTT
TRBV30	TRBJ1-1	.	.	CAWSVQVEAFF	TGTGCCTGGAGTGTACAGGTTGAAGCTTTCTTT
TRBV7-3	TRBJ1-6	.	.	CASSLAGTDSPLHF	TGTGCCAGCAGCTTAGCGGGAACAGATTCACCCCTCCACTTT
TRBV5-6	TRBJ2-5	TRBD2	.	CASSVGGNQETQYF	TGTGCCAGCAGTGTGGGAGGGAACCAAGAGACCCAGTACTTC
TRBV9	TRBJ1-3	.	.	CASSARDRYSSGNTIYF	TGTGCCAGCAGCGCCAGAGACCGTTACAGCTCTGGAAACACCATATATTTT
TRBV19	TRBJ2-2	.	.	CASSKTRATGELFF	TGTGCCAGTAGTAAGACTAGGGCCACCGGGGAGCTGTTTTTT
TRBV7-3	TRBJ2-7	TRBD1	once	CASSLGQGGYEQYF	TGTGCCAGCAGCCTAGGACAGGGTGGCTACGAGCAGTACTTC
TRBV5-1	TRBJ1-5	.	.	CASSQGGTNQPQNF	TGCGCCAGCAGTCAGGGAGGGACGAATCAGCCCCAGAATTTT
TRBV21-1	TRBJ1-3	.	once	CASSCGYSGNTIYF	TGTGCCAGCAGCTGCGGCTACTCTGGAAACACCATATATTTT
TRBV19	TRBJ2-5	TRBD1	.	CASSMMTGQIQETQYF	TGTGCCAGTAGTATGATGACGGGACAGATCCAAGAGACCCAGTACTTC
TRBV19	TRBJ2-2	TRBD1	.	CASKGQGTGELFF	TGTGCCAGTAAGGGACAGGGAACCGGGGAGCTGTTTTTT
TRBV6-5	TRBJ1-4	TRBD1	.	CASRRDAGGGEKLFF	TGTGCCAGCAGACGGGACGCAGGGGGCGGGGAAAAACTGTTTTTT
TRBV7-6	TRBJ2-7	.	once	CASSLMASYEQYF	TGTGCCAGCAGCTTAATGGCATCCTACGAGCAGTACTTC
TRBV19	TRBJ2-3	TRBD1	once	CASSLGTGGTDTQYF	TGTGCCAGTAGTCTCGGGACAGGGGGCACAGATACGCAGTATTTT
TRBV6-1	TRBJ2-3	.	.	CASSELGPPTDTQYF	TGTGCCAGCAGTGAACTGGGGCCCCCCACAGATACGCAGTATTTT
TRBV29-1	TRBJ1-1	.	.	CSVEERTSEAFF	TGCAGCGTTGAAGAAAGGACAAGTGAAGCTTTCTTT
TRBV4-2	TRBJ2-1	.	few	CASSQSGESSYNEQFF	TGTGCCAGCAGCCAGTCCGGGGAAAGCTCCTACAATGAGCAGTTCTTC
TRBV10-3	TRBJ2-1	.	.	CAISDQDSYNEQFF	TGTGCCATCAGTGATCAGGATTCCTACAATGAGCAGTTCTTC
TRBV7-6	TRBJ2-5	.	.	CASSLSTGFQETQYF	TGTGCCAGCAGCCTATCAACAGGGTTTCAAGAGACCCAGTACTTC